The TCR beta chain described here comes from a study of blood T cell repertoires in COVID-19. Sequencing was performed with immunoSEQ multiplex PCR; in TCRdb, only in-frame clones are kept and a portion is missing. In the table there are around 130,000 clones, 82% of which are singletons. V dropped 5 bases and J dropped 0 bases, with 17 bases sitting between them. The CDR3 is made up of 17 amino acids. Germline V lookup: CDR1 MNHEY, CDR2 SMNVEV (reference sequence). The sequencing sample was made of peripheral blood. J is TRBJ2-4 and V is TRBV27; TRBD1 might be the D (6 bases). The sequence was collected from a woman older than 75 with acute or convalescent COVID-19. The CDR3, as DNA: TGTGCCAGCAGTCCGCACTCAGGGGACCTAGCCAAAAACATTCAGTACTTC. This sequence encodes CASSPHSGDLAKNIQYF.